This is a list of T cell receptor beta chains from one sample in a study of shared clonotypes between healthy human individuals. The repertoire was sequenced with immunoSEQ multiplex PCR; TCRdb's copy has only in-frame clones and lacks some. The sample has about 1,900,000 clones, about 95% seen once. The sequenced sample was naive CD8+ T cells sorted from blood. These receptors were obtained from a man aged 18 to 30 in good health. The CDR3 runs from the conserved cysteine through the conserved F or W. Fields, in order: V gene, clone size, D gene, J gene, CDR3 protein, CDR3 DNA. D genes are given only for firm matches. Size values are once, few and many counts, or a class for expanded clones, and some rows have none.

v_call: TRBV2
clone_size: .
d_call: .
j_call: TRBJ1-2
cdr3_aa: CASSGVASGVNYGYTF
cdr3_nt: TGTGCCAGCAGTGGGGTTGCTTCAGGGGTTAACTATGGCTACACCTTC

v_call: TRBV9
clone_size: .
d_call: TRBD1
j_call: TRBJ1-4
cdr3_aa: CASSHQTGDEKLFF
cdr3_nt: TGTGCCAGCAGCCATCAGACAGGGGATGAAAAACTGTTTTTT

v_call: TRBV27
clone_size: few
d_call: .
j_call: TRBJ2-2
cdr3_aa: CASSLVTANTGELFF
cdr3_nt: TGTGCCAGCAGTTTAGTGACAGCCAACACCGGGGAGCTGTTTTTT

v_call: TRBV15
clone_size: .
d_call: .
j_call: TRBJ2-7
cdr3_aa: CATKTAHRSEQYF
cdr3_nt: TGTGCCACTAAGACAGCCCATCGCAGCGAGCAGTACTTC

v_call: TRBV4-1
clone_size: .
d_call: .
j_call: TRBJ1-1
cdr3_aa: CASSLGWRDTEAFF
cdr3_nt: TGCGCCAGCAGCCTCGGGTGGAGGGACACTGAAGCTTTCTTT

v_call: TRBV5-1
clone_size: .
d_call: TRBD1
j_call: TRBJ2-7
cdr3_aa: CASSSPGQGIYEQYF
cdr3_nt: TGCGCCAGCAGCTCTCCGGGACAGGGGATCTACGAGCAGTACTTC

v_call: TRBV2
clone_size: .
d_call: .
j_call: TRBJ2-7
cdr3_aa: CASSEPYRVTSYEQYF
cdr3_nt: TGTGCCAGCAGCGAGCCTTACAGGGTAACCTCCTACGAGCAGTACTTC

v_call: TRBV27
clone_size: .
d_call: .
j_call: TRBJ1-3
cdr3_aa: CASSLGGVGNTIYF
cdr3_nt: TGTGCCAGCAGTTTGGGAGGGGTGGGAAACACCATATATTTT

v_call: TRBV6-6
clone_size: .
d_call: .
j_call: TRBJ1-4
cdr3_aa: CASSSTVTNEKLFF
cdr3_nt: TGTGCCAGCAGCTCGACGGTTACTAATGAAAAACTGTTTTTT

v_call: TRBV7-6
clone_size: .
d_call: TRBD1
j_call: TRBJ1-1
cdr3_aa: CASSVRQGEVEAFF
cdr3_nt: TGTGCCAGCAGCGTACGACAGGGGGAGGTGGAAGCTTTCTTT

v_call: TRBV4-1
clone_size: .
d_call: .
j_call: TRBJ2-7
cdr3_aa: CASSQLTGSGNEQYF
cdr3_nt: TGCGCCAGCAGCCAATTAACAGGGTCGGGCAACGAGCAGTACTTC

v_call: TRBV5-6
clone_size: .
d_call: .
j_call: TRBJ2-3
cdr3_aa: CASSAGASGNTQYF
cdr3_nt: TGTGCCAGCAGCGCGGGGGCTAGCGGTAATACGCAGTATTTT